This T cell receptor beta chain came from a study of blood T cell repertoires in COVID-19 (dated by TCRdb to the early 2020s). A note on the overall study: Collaborator samples came from the United States, Italy and Spain and covered acute and convalescent phases of COVID-19. The prospective study material was composed of cDNA or gDNA derived from T cells, B-cell-depleted T cells, or PBMCs. Subjects who had been exposed to COVID-19, were actively infected with it, or had recovered from it provided the deeply sampled blood TCRbeta repertoires that made up the dataset. The repertoires were made available in a free public database intended to serve as a resource for research on the immune response to SARS-CoV-2. The samples were drawn from the first 160 participants of the ongoing ImmuneRACE study and from some 1,300 subjects provided by 6 global collaborators. The sample metadata nearly always contained a de-identified subject ID, COVID-19 status, age in years and sex. Where available, HLA class I and class II types were taken from metadata supplied by the sample provider and were not determined by assay-based typing. What the authors observed across the whole study: How much clinical and demographic metadata was included differed by source and by participant, and the metadata was provided uncurated.

Comments on this clone: Its antigen is unknown. The record has no base qualities; no much larger clone is one base away.

Each collaborating institution followed its own protocols to collect whole blood in K2EDTA tubes. For TCRbeta analysis, collaborator samples were shipped as frozen whole blood, as isolated PBMCs, or as DNA extracted from either sample type. The immunoSEQ Assay, a bias-controlled multiplex PCR, was used to amplify TCRbeta CDR3 regions from genomic DNA. Under the source paper's analysis protocol: The number of nucleated cells in each sample was estimated by amplification of reference gene primers within the assay. To quantify the absolute abundance of each unique TCRbeta CDR3 rearrangement, sequence reads were collapsed and filtered. For each sample, productive Simpson clonality was calculated by taking the square root of Simpson's diversity index across productive rearrangements. The immuneACCESS repertoire file appears here via TCRdb, limited to in-frame rearrangements. These files lack a portion of the clones; in checked studies, under half of the deficit traces to unresolved V genes, and the cause of the others is not known. The D gene and trimming were derived from the DNA, and the V and J assignments and clone size from that table. The sample records 130,000 to 150,000 clones, roughly 80% of which are singletons. The ten top clones hold 7.5% to 9.5% of the sample.

Sequenced material: peripheral blood. The receptor was derived from a human donor with acute or convalescent COVID-19. The donor label of this sample is uncertain.

The CDR3 in this case is CASSELGQNTEAFF. At the DNA level, the sequence is TGTGCCAGCAGTGAATTGGGCCAGAACACTGAAGCTTTCTTT. The chain is assembled from TRBV6-1 and TRBJ1-1; the D gene is unclear. From the cysteine up to the phenylalanine, the CDR3 has a length of 14 residues. Only the CDR3 part of the read is kept: 42 bases, read in frame from the first base. V is reduced by 2 bases and J by 1 base, leaving a spacing of 8 bases between them. CDR1 MNHNS and CDR2 SASEGT were looked up in the germline V gene.